The present T cell receptor (beta chain) was sequenced within a study of T cell responses to AZD1222 COVID-19 vaccine. Produced via immunoSEQ multiplex PCR; TCRdb's table is partial and in-frame only. The sample lists around 160,000 clones, around 83% occurring once. General study findings and limits: Baseline seropositives among AZD1222 recipients totaled only five or six. No day 14 peak samples; only post-peak repertoires were characterized.

V dropped 1 base and J dropped 6 bases, with 16 bases sitting between them. CDR3 length: 16 amino acids. Germline values: CDR1 SEHNR, CDR2 FQNEAQ (reference sequence). Remarks on this clone: Its target is not known.

This TCR was recovered from an adult in good health. The sample consisted of peripheral blood, taken on day 0 of MenACWY control vaccination. The genes are TRBV7-9 and TRBJ2-4; D is ambiguous. CDR3 amino acids: CASSLEKSTPANIQYF. The DNA of the CDR3 is TGTGCCAGCAGCTTAGAAAAAAGCACACCGGCAAACATTCAGTACTTC. The entire variable domain, with the rest obtained from reference TRBV7-9 and TRBJ2-4, is as follows: DTGVSQNPRHKITKRGQNVTFRCDPISEHNRLYWYRQTLGQGPEFLTYFQNEAQLEKSRLLSDRFSAERPKGSFSTLEIQRTEQGDSAMYLCASSLEKSTPANIQYFGAGTRLSVL.